The present T cell receptor (beta chain) was sequenced within a study of tumor-infiltrating lymphocytes in primary liver carcinoma. At the level of the study: Patients were both men and women, whose ages ran from 30 to 69 years.

Co-extracting RNA and DNA was done with roughly 17-32 mg of unsorted bulk tissue as input. Patients carried chronic HBV infection without prior treatment. Starting from around 0.45 ug of total RNA, TCR beta cDNA was produced with a primer in the constant region. Sequencing libraries for TCR beta derived from three nested multiplex PCR rounds that used slightly modified ARM-PCR. Running 9 to 11 cycles apiece, the first two PCR rounds relied on TRBV1-TRBV30 forward primers together with a C-beta reverse primer. MiXCR was run by TCRdb on the multiplex PCR reads, yielding one entry per CDR3 protein. The sample shows approximately 88,000 distinct CDR3 sequences, roughly 70% of them seen only once. The table lists this clonotype with many counts. Looked up from germline, CDR1 is SGHRS and CDR2 is YFSETQ. This CDR3 is built from 19 residues. V was clipped by 2 bases and J by 2 bases; unmatched bases: 16.

The sequenced sample consisted of tumor-adjacent normal liver tissue. This chain joins TRBV5-1 and TRBJ2-7; TRBD1 agrees at 10 bases. This TCR was recovered from a man between 35 and 55 years old with primary liver carcinoma and hepatitis B virus infection. CDR3 sequence: CASSFTGTGAGGSPYEQYF. CDR3 DNA: TGCGCCAGCAGCTTCACCGGGACAGGGGCTGGCGGGAGCCCCTACGAGCAGTACTTC.